One and the same sample provided the 12 T cell receptor beta chains below, sequenced in a study of T cells in localized non-small cell lung cancer. Method: immunoSEQ multiplex PCR; TCRdb's copy keeps in-frame clones and lacks some. The table has approximately 47,000 clones, around 87% seen once. The source was PBMCs, collected before any cancer treatment. The receptors stem from a man aged 40 to 70 with stage II lung adenocarcinoma.

The CDR3 DNA sequence: TGTGCCAGTAGTTGGACTAGCGGGGGGCTAGGAGAGACCCAGTACTTC. This encodes CASSWTSGGLGETQYF. The gene calls are TRBV19 and TRBJ2-5; 14 bases line up with TRBD2. The trim removed 5 bases at V and 4 bases at J, leaving 6 bases unmatched. CDR3 length equals 16 residues. Germline V CDR1 and CDR2: LNHDA, SQIVND (reference sequence).

The chain recombines TRBV19 with TRBJ1-5, with D uncertain. The CDR3 sequence is 15 residues long. V was cut by 3 bases and J by 0 bases, with 9 bases left in between. Germline values: CDR1 LNHDA, CDR2 SQIVND (reference sequence). CDR3 sequence reads: CASSIETYSNQPQHF. In DNA, the CDR3 is TGTGCCAGTAGTATTGAGACTTATAGCAATCAGCCCCAGCATTTT.

V usage is TRBV19 and J usage is TRBJ1-4, with D unresolved. CDR3 length equals 15 residues. Germline V lookup: CDR1 LNHDA, CDR2 SQIVND (reference sequence). Trimming removed 4 bases from V and 3 bases from J, with 12 bases in between. The CDR3, as DNA: TGTGCCAGTAGTAGTTCTTGGGAGGCTAATGAAAAACTGTTTTTT. Translating it yields CASSSSWEANEKLFF.

The chain uses TRBV10-3 and TRBJ1-6, with D possibly matching TRBD1 (6 bases). Looked up from germline, CDR1 is ENHRY and CDR2 is SYGVKD. The CDR3 runs to 15 residues. V was shortened by 5 bases and J by 8 bases, with 16 bases between the two germline ends. CDR3 coding DNA: TGTGCCATCAGTCGTTCCACAGGGAGGGATTCACCCCTCCACTTT. The encoded protein is CAISRSTGRDSPLHF.

The rearrangement uses TRBV5-1 and TRBJ2-3; D not resolved. Germline-derived CDR1 and CDR2 are SGHRS and YFSETQ. The V and J ends lost 0 bases and 2 bases respectively, with 10 bases between them. This CDR3 comprises 15 residues. CDR3 loop: CASSLDLADTDTQYF. The DNA for the CDR3 is TGCGCCAGCAGCTTGGACCTGGCGGACACAGATACGCAGTATTTT.

The chain recombines TRBV7-9 with TRBJ1-2; the D gene is possibly TRBD1 (5 bases). CDR1 and CDR2 (germline): SEHNR, FQNEAQ (reference sequence). The CDR3 extends over 16 amino acids. The V end was cut by 0 bases, the J end by 0 bases, with 11 bases between. The CDR3 bases are TGTGCCAGCAGCTTAGCGCTCGACAGTACTAACTATGGCTACACCTTC. Its translation is CASSLALDSTNYGYTF.

The J gene is TRBJ2-3, the V gene TRBV7-3, with 7 bases matching TRBD2. Unmatched junction bases numbered 2, after V lost 1 base and J lost 1 base. The CDR3 contains 15 residues. CDR1 SGHTA and CDR2 FQGTGA come from the germline V gene. CDR3 sequence: CASSLNAGGTDTQYF. CDR3 DNA: TGTGCCAGCAGCTTAAATGCGGGGGGCACAGATACGCAGTATTTT.

The chain couples TRBV29-1 to TRBJ2-5, with TRBD2 identical over 7 bases. The length of the CDR3 is 15 residues. The J segment lost 4 bases and the V segment lost 3 bases, leaving 11 bases of the junction unmatched. Germline lookup yields CDR1 SQVTM and CDR2 ANQGSEA. The CDR3 DNA sequence: TGCAGCGTTGACTCGGGCGGGGGATTAGGAGAGACCCAGTACTTC. Its protein is CSVDSGGGLGETQYF.

The J gene is TRBJ2-1, the V gene TRBV5-1; 13 nucleotides match TRBD2. This CDR3 contains 17 residues. Germline CDR1 and CDR2: SGHRS and YFSETQ. V shed 3 bases, J shed 2 bases, and the junction held 5 bases outside the gene matches. CDR3 loop: CASSSSLAGGPYNEQFF. In DNA, the CDR3 is TGCGCCAGCAGCTCATCACTAGCGGGGGGGCCCTACAATGAGCAGTTCTTC.

The chain links TRBV6-1 to TRBJ1-2; D gene unclear. Trimming left V 0 bases short and J 5 bases short, with 4 bases between. The germline V gene encodes CDR1 MNHNS and CDR2 SASEGT. The CDR3 extends over 12 amino acids. DNA of the CDR3: TGTGCCAGCAGTGAAGCGAGGTATGGCTACACCTTC. It yields the protein CASSEARYGYTF.

The chain links TRBV18 to TRBJ2-2, with 7 positions matching TRBD1. This CDR3 spans 15 amino acids. V shed 3 bases, J shed 1 base, and the junction held 2 bases outside the gene matches. In germline, CDR1 is KGHSH, CDR2 LQKENI. CDR3: CASSPYRGNTGELFF. The CDR3, as DNA: TGTGCCAGCTCACCCTACAGGGGGAACACCGGGGAGCTGTTTTTT. Using reference TRBV18 and TRBJ2-2 for the parts outside the CDR3, the full variable domain is NAGVMQNPRHLVRRRGQEARLRCSPMKGHSHVYWYRQLPEEGLKFMVYLQKENIIDESGMPKERFSAEFPKEGPSILRIQQVVRGDSAAYFCASSPYRGNTGELFFGEGSRLTVL.

Comments on this clone: The sample has other DNA sequences that encode this CDR3 too. V is TRBV5-6 and J is TRBJ1-5; D perhaps matches TRBD1 (5 bases). V was cut by 0 bases and J by 4 bases, with 11 bases left in between. From germline, CDR1 is SGHDT and CDR2 YYEEEE. This CDR3 spans 15 amino acids. The CDR3 protein is CASSLAGEDNQPQHF. DNA of the CDR3: TGTGCCAGCAGCTTGGCGGGGGAGGATAATCAGCCCCAGCATTTT.